The sample holds one count of the clone carrying this T cell receptor (beta chain). The antigen remains unidentified. After extraction with the RNeasy kit, 0.5 to 1 ug of the RNA was reverse transcribed using random hexamers. TCRdb reprocessed the immunoSEQ multiplex PCR reads via MiXCR and lists one record per CDR3 protein. The sample lists some 220,000 distinct CDR3 sequences, around 95% seen once, with 0.095% in the top ten. V dropped 3 bases and J dropped 7; count of bases not matched to a gene: 27. This CDR3 is built from 21 residues. The source of the sample is a study of CD8 T cells in Susac syndrome. Study-level results: It was acknowledged by the study that relatively few individuals were included in its TCR sequencing and HLA analysis.

The sequencing sample was made of CD4+ T cells from PBMCs. The rearrangement joins TRBV12-3 or TRBV12-4 to TRBJ1-2, with TRBD1 matching over 9 bases. The sequence derives from a human donor with multiple sclerosis. CDR3: CASSFLNRIRTGAAKMGGYTF. As DNA, the CDR3 is TGTGCCAGCAGTTTTTTGAACAGGATCCGGACAGGGGCGGCCAAGATGGGTGGCTACACCTTC.